The T cell receptor beta chain described here comes from a study of regulatory T cells. General study findings and limits: Patient CD8+ T cells trended toward lower Shannon entropy than controls. Regulatory T cells showed the strongest V-J pair restriction and V/J gene skewing among patient repertoires.

A remark on this clone: Antigen unknown.

Primers: 52 TRBV forward and 13 TRBJ reverse. Repertoires were generated with immunoSEQ multiplex PCR, while TCRdb's copy carries only in-frame clones and drops some. This table holds about 18,000 clones, about 92% found once. Germline-derived CDR1 and CDR2 are GTSNPN and SVGIG (reference sequence). The length of the CDR3 is 14 residues. The V and J ends lost 1 base and 2 bases respectively, with 6 bases between them. Autoimmunity was present in every CD3G-deficient patient, worse in two. Patients aged 2 to 39 years had fewer naive and more memory CD4+ and CD8+ T cells. The sample consisted of CD8+ T cells sorted from blood. The chain employs TRBV30 and TRBJ2-6; the D is unclear. This receptor was taken from a person aged 18 to 35 with CD3G deficiency. The CDR3 sequence: CAWSDRAGANVLTF. DNA of the CDR3: TGTGCCTGGAGTGATAGGGCTGGGGCCAACGTCCTGACTTTC.